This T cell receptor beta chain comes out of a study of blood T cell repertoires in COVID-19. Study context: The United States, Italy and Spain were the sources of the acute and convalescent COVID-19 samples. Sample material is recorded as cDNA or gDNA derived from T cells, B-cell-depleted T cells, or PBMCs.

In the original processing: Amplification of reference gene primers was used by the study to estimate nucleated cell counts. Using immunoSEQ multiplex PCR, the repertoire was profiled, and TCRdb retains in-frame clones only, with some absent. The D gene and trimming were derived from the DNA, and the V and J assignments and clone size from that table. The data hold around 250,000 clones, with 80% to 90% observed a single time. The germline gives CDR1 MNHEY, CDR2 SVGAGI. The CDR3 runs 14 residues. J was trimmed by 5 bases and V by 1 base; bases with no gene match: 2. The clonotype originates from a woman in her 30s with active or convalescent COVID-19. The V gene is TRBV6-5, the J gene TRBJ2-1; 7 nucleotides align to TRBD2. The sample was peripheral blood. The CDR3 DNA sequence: TGTGCCAGCAGTTACTACGGGACTAACAATGAGCAGTTCTTC. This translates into CASSYYGTNNEQFF.